This TCR beta chain emerged from a study of blood T cell repertoires in COVID-19. Study details: Sources were T cells, B-cell-depleted T cells, or PBMCs; the material itself was cDNA or gDNA.

The CDR3 is 15 residues long. V was cut by 2 bases and J by 8 bases, with 18 bases left in between. Germline values: CDR1 SEHNR, CDR2 FQNEAQ (reference sequence). As processed by the authors: The assay estimated nucleated cells by amplifying reference gene primers. The protocol was immunoSEQ multiplex PCR, while the TCRdb copy is restricted to in-frame clones and leaves out a portion. Clone size and the V and J calls come from that table; the DNA yielded D and trimming. The sample has about 130,000 clones, about four fifths seen once. This clone was observed a handful of times. Across 24 US areas, participants ranged in age from roughly 18 to 95 years. Researchers sorted participants into cohorts using their self-reported clinical history.

The chain has TRBV7-9 and TRBJ1-2; maybe TRBD1 (5 bases). This TCR derives from a middle-aged man who had recovered from COVID-19. Sequenced material: PBMCs or T cells enriched from blood (not recorded which). CDR3 nucleotides: TGTGCCAGCAGCTTAAATACAGGTCCGCCCAACGGCTACACCTTC. It codes for CASSLNTGPPNGYTF.